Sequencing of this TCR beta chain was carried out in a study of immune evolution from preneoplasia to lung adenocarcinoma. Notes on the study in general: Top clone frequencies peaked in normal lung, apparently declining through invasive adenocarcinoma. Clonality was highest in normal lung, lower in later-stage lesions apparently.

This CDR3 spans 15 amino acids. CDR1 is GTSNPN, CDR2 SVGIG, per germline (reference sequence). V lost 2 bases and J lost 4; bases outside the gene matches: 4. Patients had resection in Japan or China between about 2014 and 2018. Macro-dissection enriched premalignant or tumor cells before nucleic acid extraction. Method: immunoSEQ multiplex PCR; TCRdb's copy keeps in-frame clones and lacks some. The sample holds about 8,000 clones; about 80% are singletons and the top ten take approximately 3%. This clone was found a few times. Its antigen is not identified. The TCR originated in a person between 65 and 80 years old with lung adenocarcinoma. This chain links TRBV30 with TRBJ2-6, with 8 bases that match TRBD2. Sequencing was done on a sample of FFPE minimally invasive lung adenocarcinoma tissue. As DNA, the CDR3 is TGTGCCTGGAGTCCAGCGGGGGACGGGGCCAACGTCCTGACTTTC. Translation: CAWSPAGDGANVLTF.